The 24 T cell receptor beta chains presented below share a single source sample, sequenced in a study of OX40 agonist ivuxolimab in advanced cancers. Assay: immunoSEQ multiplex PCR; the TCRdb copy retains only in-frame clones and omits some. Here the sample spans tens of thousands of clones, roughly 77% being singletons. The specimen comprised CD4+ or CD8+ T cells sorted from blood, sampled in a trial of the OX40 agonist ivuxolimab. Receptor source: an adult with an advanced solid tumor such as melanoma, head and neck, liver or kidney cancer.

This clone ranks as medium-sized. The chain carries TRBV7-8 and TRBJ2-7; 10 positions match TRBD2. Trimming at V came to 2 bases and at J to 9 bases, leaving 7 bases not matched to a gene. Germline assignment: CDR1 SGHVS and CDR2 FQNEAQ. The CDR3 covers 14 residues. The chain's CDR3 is CASSLSPSGGTQYF. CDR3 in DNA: TGTGCCAGCAGCTTAAGTCCTAGCGGGGGAACGCAGTACTTC.

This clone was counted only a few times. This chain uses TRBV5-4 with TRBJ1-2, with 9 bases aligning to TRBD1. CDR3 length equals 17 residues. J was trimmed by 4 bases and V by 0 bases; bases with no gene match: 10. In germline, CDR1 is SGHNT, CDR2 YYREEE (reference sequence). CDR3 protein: CASSLDRGGQGPYGYTF. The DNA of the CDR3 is TGTGCCAGCAGCTTGGACCGAGGGGGACAGGGACCCTATGGCTACACCTTC.

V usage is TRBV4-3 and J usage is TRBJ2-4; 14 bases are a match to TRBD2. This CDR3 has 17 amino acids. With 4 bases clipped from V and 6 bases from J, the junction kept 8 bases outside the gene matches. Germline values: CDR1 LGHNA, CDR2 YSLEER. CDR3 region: CASSRRLAGGLGNIQYF. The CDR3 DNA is TGCGCCAGCAGCCGCCGACTAGCGGGGGGGCTTGGAAACATTCAGTACTTC.

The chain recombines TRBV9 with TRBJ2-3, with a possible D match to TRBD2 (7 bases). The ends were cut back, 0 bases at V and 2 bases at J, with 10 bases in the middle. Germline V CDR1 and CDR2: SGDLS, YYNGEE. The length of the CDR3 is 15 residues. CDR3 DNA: TGTGCCAGCAGCGTAGAGGGGGGGTACACAGATACGCAGTATTTT. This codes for CASSVEGGYTDTQYF.

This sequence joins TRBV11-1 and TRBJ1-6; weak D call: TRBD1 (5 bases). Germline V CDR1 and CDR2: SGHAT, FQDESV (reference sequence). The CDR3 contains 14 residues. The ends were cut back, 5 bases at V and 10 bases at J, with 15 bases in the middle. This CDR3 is CASSRDRARSPLHF. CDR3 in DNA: TGTGCCAGCAGCCGGGACCGCGCCCGCTCACCCCTCCACTTT.

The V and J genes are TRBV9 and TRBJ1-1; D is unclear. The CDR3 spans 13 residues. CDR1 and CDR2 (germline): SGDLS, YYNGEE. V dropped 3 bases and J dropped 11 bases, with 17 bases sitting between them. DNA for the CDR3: TGTGCCAGCAGCGGGACCTTTGGCATTGGGGCTTTCTTT. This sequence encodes CASSGTFGIGAFF.

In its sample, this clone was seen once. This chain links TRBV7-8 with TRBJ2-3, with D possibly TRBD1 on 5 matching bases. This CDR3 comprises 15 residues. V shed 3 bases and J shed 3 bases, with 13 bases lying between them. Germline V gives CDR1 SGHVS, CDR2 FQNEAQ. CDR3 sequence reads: CASSLARTGTDTQYF. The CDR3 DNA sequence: TGTGCCAGCAGCTTGGCCCGTACAGGAACAGATACGCAGTATTTT.

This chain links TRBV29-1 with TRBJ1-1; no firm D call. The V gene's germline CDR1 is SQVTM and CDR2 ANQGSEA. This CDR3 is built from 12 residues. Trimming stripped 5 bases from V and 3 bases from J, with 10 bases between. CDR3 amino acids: CSVRVKDTEAFF. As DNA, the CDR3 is TGCAGCGTTCGGGTCAAAGACACTGAAGCTTTCTTT.

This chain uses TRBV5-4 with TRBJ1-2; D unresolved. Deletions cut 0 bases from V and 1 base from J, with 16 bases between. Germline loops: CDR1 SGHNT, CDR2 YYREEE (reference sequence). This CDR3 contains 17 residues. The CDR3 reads CASSLAWSAGGNYGYTF. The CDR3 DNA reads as TGTGCCAGCAGCTTGGCCTGGTCGGCAGGCGGTAACTATGGCTACACCTTC.

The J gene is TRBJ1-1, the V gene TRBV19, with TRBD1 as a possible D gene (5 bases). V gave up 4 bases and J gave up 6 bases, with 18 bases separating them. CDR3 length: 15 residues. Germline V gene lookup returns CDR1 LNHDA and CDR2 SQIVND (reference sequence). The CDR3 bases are TGTGCCAGTAGTAGAGGCACCCTACGGGGCGCTGAAGCTTTCTTT. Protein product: CASSRGTLRGAEAFF.

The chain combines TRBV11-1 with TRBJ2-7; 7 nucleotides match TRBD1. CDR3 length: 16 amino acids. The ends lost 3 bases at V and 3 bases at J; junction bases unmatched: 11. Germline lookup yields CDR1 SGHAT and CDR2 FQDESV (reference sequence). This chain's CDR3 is CASSFDGTVVDYEQYF. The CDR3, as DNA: TGTGCCAGCAGCTTCGACGGGACAGTTGTCGACTACGAGCAGTACTTC.

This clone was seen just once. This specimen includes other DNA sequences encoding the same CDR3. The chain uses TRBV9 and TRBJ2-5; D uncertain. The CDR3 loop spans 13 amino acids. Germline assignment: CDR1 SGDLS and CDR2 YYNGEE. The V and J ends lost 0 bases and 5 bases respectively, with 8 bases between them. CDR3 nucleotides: TGTGCCAGCAGCGTAGCGAGAGACGAGACCCAGTACTTC. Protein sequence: CASSVARDETQYF.

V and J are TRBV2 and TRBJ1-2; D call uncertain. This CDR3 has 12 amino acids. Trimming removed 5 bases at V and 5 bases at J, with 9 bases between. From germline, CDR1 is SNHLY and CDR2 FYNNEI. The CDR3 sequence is CASSLAEYGYTF. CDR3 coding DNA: TGTGCCAGCAGTTTGGCGGAATATGGCTACACCTTC.

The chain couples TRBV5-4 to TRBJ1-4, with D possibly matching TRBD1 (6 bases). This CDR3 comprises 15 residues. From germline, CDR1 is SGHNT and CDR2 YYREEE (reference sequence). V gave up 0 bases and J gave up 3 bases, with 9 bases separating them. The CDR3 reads CASSLGGASNEKLFF. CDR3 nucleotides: TGTGCCAGCAGCTTGGGGGGGGCGTCTAATGAAAAACTGTTTTTT.

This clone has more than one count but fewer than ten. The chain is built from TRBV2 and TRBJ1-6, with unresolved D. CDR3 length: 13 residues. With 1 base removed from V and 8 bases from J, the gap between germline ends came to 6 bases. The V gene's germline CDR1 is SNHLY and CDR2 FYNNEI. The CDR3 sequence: CASSEGPYSPLHF. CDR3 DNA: TGTGCCAGCAGTGAAGGCCCCTATTCACCCCTCCACTTT.

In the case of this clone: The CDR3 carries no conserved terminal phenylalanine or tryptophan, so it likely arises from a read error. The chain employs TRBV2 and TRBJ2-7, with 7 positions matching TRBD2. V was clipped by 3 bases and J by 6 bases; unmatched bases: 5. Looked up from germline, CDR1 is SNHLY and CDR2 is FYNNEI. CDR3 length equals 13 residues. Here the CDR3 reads CASSDWGTTEQYL. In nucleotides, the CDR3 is TGTGCCAGCAGTGATTGGGGGACTACCGAGCAGTACCTC.

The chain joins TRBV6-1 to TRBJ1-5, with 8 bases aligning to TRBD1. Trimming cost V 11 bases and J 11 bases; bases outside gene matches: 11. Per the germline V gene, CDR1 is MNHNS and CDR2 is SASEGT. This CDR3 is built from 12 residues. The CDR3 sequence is CAGQGANDAQHF. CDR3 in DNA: TGTGCCGGGCAGGGGGCAAATGACGCCCAGCATTTT.

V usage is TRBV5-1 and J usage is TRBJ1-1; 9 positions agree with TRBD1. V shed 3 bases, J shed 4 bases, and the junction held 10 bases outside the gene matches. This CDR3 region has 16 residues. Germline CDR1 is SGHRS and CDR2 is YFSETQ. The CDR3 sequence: CASSYGTTGGSTEAFF. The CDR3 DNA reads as TGCGCCAGCAGCTACGGGACCACAGGGGGCAGCACTGAAGCTTTCTTT.

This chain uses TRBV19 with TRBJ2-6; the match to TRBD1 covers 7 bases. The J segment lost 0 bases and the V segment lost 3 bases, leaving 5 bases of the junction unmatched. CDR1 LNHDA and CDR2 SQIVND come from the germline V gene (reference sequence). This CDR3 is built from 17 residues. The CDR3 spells CASSMRGQFSGANVLTF. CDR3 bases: TGTGCCAGTAGTATGAGGGGACAGTTCTCTGGGGCCAACGTCCTGACTTTC.

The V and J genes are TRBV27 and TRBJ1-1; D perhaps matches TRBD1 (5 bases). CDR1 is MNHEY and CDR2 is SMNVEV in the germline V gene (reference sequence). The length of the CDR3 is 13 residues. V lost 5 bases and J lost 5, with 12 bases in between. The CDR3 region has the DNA TGTGCCAGCAGTACAGGTGTCAAGACTGAAGCTTTCTTT. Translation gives CASSTGVKTEAFF.

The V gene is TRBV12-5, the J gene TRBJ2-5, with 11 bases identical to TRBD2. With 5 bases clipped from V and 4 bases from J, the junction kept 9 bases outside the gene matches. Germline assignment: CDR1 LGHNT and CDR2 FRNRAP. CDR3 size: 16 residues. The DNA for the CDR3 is TGTGCTAGTGGTCCGATTAGACTAGCGGGGTCAGAGACCCAGTACTTC. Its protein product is CASGPIRLAGSETQYF.

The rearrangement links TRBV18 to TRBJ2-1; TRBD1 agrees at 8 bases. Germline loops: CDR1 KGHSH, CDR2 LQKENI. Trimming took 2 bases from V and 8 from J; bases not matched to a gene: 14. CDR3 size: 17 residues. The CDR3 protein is CASSPETGQGRSYEQFF. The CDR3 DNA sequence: TGTGCCAGCTCACCAGAAACCGGACAGGGTCGGTCGTATGAGCAGTTCTTC.

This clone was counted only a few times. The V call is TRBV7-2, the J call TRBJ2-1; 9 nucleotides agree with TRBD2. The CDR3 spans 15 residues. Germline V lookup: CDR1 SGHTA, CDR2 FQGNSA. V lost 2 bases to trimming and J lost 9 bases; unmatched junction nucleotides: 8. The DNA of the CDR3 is TGTGCCAGCAGCTTATTTGCGCGGGGGGGCAGTGAGCAGTTCTTC. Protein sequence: CASSLFARGGSEQFF.

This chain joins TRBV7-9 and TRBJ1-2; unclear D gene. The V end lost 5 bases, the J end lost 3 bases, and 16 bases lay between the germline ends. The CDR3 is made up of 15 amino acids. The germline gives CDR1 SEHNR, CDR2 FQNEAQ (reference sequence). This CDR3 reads CASSLPGAGDYGYTF. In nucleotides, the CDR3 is TGTGCCAGCAGCCTACCGGGAGCTGGAGACTATGGCTACACCTTC.